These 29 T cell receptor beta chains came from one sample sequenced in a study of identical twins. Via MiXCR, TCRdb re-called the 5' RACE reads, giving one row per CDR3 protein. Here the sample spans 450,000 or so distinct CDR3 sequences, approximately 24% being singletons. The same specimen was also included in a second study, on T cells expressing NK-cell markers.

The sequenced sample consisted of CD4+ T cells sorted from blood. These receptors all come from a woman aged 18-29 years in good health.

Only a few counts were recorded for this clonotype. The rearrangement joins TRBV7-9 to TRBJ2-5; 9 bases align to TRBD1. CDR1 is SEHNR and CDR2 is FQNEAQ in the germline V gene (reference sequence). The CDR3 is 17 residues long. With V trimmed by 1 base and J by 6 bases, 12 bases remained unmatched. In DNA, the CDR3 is TGTGCCAGCAGCTTAGTTCCGCAGGGACAGGGACCCAAGACCCAGTACTTC. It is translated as CASSLVPQGQGPKTQYF.

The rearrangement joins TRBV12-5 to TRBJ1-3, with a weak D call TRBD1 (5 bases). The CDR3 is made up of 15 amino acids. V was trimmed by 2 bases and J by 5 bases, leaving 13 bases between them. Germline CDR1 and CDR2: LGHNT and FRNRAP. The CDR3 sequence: CASGLSRQDRNTIYF. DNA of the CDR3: TGTGCTAGTGGTTTGTCCCGGCAGGACAGAAACACCATATATTTT.

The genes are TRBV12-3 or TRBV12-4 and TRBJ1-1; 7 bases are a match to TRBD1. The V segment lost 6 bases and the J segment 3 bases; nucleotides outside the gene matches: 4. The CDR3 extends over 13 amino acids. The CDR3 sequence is CASRLTGDTEAFF. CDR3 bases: TGTGCCAGCAGACTTACAGGGGACACTGAAGCTTTCTTT.

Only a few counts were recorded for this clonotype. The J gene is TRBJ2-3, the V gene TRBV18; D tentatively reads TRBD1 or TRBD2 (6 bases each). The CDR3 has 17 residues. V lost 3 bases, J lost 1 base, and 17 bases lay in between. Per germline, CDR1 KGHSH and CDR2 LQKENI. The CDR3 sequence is CASSPTFGGGGTDTQYF. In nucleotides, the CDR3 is TGTGCCAGCTCACCTACTTTCGGAGGGGGAGGCACAGATACGCAGTATTTT. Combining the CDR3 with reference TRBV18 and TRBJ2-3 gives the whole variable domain NAGVMQNPRHLVRRRGQEARLRCSPMKGHSHVYWYRQLPEEGLKFMVYLQKENIIDESGMPKERFSAEFPKEGPSILRIQQVVRGDSAAYFCASSPTFGGGGTDTQYFGPGTRLTVL.

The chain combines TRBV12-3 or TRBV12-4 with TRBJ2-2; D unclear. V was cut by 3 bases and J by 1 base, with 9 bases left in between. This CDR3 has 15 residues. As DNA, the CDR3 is TGTGCCAGCAGTTTTCGGCACAAGAACACCGGGGAGCTGTTTTTT. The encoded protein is CASSFRHKNTGELFF.

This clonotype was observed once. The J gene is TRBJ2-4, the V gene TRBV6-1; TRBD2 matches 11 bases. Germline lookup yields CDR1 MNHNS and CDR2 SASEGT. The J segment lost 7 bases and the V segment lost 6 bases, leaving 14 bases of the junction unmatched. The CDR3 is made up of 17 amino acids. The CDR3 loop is CASSSTSGRGERNIQYF. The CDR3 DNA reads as TGTGCCAGCAGCTCCACTAGCGGGAGAGGGGAAAGGAACATTCAGTACTTC.

CDR3 DNA sequence: TGTGCCATCACCCTCTCGGGACAGATCCTCGACGAGCAGTACTTC. It codes for CAITLSGQILDEQYF. The chain recombines TRBV7-9 with TRBJ2-7; 7 bases fit TRBD1. The CDR3 contains 15 residues. V dropped 10 bases and J dropped 5; count of bases not matched to a gene: 17. The germline CDR1 and CDR2 sequences are SEHNR and FQNEAQ (reference sequence).

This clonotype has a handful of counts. CDR3 amino acids: CSASWGVELFF. In DNA form, the CDR3 reads TGCAGTGCTAGTTGGGGGGTGGAGCTGTTTTTT. This sequence joins TRBV20-1 and TRBJ2-2, with D tentatively TRBD2 (6 bases). Germline CDR1 DFQATT, CDR2 SNEGSKA (reference sequence). The CDR3 covers 11 residues. V gave up 3 bases and J gave up 10 bases, with 9 bases separating them.

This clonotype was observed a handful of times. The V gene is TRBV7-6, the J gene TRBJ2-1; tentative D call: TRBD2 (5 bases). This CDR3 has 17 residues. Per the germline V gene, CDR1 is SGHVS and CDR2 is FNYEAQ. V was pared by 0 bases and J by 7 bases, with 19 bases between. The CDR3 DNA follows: TGTGCCAGCAGCTTAGCCCCTAGAGGGAGTTTAAAAAATGAGCAGTTCTTC. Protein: CASSLAPRGSLKNEQFF. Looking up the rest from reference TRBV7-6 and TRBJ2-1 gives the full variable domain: GAGVSQSPRYKVTKRGQDVALRCDPISGHVSLYWYRQALGQGPEFLTYFNYEAQQDKSGLPNDRFSAERPEGSISTLTIQRTEQRDSAMYRCASSLAPRGSLKNEQFFGPGTRLTVL.

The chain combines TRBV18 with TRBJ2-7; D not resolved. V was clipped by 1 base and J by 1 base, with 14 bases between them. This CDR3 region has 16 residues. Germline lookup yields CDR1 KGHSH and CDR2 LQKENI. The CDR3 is CASSPRSQKGSYEQYF. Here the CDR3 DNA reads TGTGCCAGCTCACCACGTTCGCAGAAGGGATCCTACGAGCAGTACTTC.

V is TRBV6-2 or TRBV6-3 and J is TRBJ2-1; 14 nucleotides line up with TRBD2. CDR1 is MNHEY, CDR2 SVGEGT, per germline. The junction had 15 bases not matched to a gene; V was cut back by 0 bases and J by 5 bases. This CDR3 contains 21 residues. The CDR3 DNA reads TGTGCCAGCAGTTACTCGTCTATCCTTGGGACTAGCGGGAGTCCCGACAATGAGCAGTTCTTC. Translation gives CASSYSSILGTSGSPDNEQFF.

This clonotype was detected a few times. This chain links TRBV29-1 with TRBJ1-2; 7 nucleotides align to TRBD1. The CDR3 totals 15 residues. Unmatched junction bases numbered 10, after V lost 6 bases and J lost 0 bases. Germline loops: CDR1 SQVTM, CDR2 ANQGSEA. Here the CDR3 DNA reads TGCAGCGTCAACGCTGGGACAGTAGCTAACTATGGCTACACCTTC. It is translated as CSVNAGTVANYGYTF.

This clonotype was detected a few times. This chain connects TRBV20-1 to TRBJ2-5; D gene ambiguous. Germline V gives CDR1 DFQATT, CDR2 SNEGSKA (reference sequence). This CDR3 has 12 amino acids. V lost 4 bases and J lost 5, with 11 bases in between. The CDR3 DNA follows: TGCAGTGCTACCCAGGTGGATGAGACCCAGTACTTC. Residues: CSATQVDETQYF.

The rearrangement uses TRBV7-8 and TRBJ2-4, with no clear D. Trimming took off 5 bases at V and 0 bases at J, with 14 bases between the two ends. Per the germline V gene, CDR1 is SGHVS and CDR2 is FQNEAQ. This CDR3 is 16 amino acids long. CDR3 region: CASSRTAYIAKNIQYF. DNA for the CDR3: TGTGCCAGCAGCCGGACCGCTTACATAGCCAAAAACATTCAGTACTTC.

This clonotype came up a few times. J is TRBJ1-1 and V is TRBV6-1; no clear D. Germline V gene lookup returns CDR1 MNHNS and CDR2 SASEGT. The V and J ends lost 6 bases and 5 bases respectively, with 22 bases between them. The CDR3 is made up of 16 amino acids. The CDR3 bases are TGTGCCAGCAGGGAAAAAAAGGACTTCCCTCATACTGAAGCTTTCTTT. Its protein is CASREKKDFPHTEAFF.

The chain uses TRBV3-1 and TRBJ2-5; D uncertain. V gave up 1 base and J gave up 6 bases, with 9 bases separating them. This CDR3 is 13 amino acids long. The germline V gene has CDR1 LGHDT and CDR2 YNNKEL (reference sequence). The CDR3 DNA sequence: TGTGCCAGCAGCCAAGGCGTCTTGAAGACCCAGTACTTC. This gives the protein CASSQGVLKTQYF.

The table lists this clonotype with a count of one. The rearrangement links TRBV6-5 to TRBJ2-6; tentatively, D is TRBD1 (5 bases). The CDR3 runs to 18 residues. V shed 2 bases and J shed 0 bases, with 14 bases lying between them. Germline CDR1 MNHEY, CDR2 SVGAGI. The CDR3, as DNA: TGTGCCAGCAGTTACCAGGGCAGACTTAGCTCTGGGGCCAACGTCCTGACTTTC. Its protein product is CASSYQGRLSSGANVLTF.

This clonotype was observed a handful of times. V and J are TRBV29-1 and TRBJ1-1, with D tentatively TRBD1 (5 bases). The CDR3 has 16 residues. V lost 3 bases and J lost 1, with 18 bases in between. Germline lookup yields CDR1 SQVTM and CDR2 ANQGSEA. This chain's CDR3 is CSVDVYIDRPNTEAFF. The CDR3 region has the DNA TGCAGCGTTGATGTGTATATCGACAGACCGAACACTGAAGCTTTCTTT. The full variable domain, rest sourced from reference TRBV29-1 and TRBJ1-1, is SAVISQKPSRDICQRGTSLTIQCQVDSQVTMMFWYRQQPGQSLTLIATANQGSEATYESGFVIDKFPISRPNLTFSTLTVSNMSPEDSSIYLCSVDVYIDRPNTEAFFGQGTRLTVV.

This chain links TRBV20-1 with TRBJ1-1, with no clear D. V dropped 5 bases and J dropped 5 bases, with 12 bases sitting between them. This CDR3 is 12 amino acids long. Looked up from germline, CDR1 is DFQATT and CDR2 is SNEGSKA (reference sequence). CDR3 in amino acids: CSAPGRTTEAFF. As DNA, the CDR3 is TGCAGTGCTCCCGGGAGAACAACTGAAGCTTTCTTT.

The CDR3 DNA is TGTGCCAGCAGCCCCAAAACTAGCGGGAGTGCAGATACGCAGTATTTT. Translated: CASSPKTSGSADTQYF. The chain has TRBV7-6 and TRBJ2-3; TRBD2 matches at 11 bases. The CDR3 consists of 16 residues. CDR1 is SGHVS, CDR2 FNYEAQ, per germline. Losses at the gene ends were 5 bases for V and 4 bases for J; bases not matched to a gene: 8.

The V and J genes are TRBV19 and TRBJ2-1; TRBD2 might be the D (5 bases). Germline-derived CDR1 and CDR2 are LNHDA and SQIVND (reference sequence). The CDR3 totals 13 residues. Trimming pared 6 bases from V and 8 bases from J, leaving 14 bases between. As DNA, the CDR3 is TGTGCCAGTAGGAAAAGGGAGCCGGATGAGCAGTTCTTC. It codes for CASRKREPDEQFF.

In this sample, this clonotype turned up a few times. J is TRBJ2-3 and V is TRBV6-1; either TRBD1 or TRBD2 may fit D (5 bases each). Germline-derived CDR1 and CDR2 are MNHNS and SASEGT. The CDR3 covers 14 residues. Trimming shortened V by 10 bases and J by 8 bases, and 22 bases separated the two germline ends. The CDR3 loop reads CAIRGSPSEGTQYF. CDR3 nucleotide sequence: TGTGCCATTAGGGGCTCCCCGTCTGAGGGTACGCAGTATTTT.

CDR3: CSASAGVSDTQYF. The CDR3 DNA reads as TGCAGTGCTTCAGCGGGGGTGTCGGATACGCAGTATTTT. V is TRBV20-1 and J is TRBJ2-3, with TRBD2 matching 8 bases. Per germline, CDR1 DFQATT and CDR2 SNEGSKA (reference sequence). The CDR3 has 13 amino acids. V shed 5 bases and J 6 bases; nucleotides not matched to a gene: 7.

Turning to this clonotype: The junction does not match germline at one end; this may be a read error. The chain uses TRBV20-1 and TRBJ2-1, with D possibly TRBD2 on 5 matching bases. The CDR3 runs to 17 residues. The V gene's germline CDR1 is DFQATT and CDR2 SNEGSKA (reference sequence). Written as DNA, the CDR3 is TGCAGTGCTCCTCCCTTGGGGAGTCCGAAAAATAGGAATGAGCGGTTCTTC. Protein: CSAPPLGSPKNRNERFF.

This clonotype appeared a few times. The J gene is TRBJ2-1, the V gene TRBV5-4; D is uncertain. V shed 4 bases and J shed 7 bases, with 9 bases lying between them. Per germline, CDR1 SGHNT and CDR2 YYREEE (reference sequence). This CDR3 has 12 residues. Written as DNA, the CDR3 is TGTGCCAGCAGCGGATTAACGAATGAGCAGTTCTTC. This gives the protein CASSGLTNEQFF. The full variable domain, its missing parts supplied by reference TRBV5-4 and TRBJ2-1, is ETGVTQSPTHLIKTRGQQVTLRCSSQSGHNTVSWYQQALGQGPQFIFQYYREEENGRGNFPPRFSGLQFPNYSSELNVNALELDDSALYLCASSGLTNEQFFGPGTRLTVL.

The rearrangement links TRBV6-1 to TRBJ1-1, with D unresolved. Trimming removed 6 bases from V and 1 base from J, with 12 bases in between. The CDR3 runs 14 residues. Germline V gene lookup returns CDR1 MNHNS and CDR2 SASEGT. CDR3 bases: TGTGCCAGCAGCCGCTTTGGGAGGAACACTGAAGCTTTCTTT. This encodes CASSRFGRNTEAFF.

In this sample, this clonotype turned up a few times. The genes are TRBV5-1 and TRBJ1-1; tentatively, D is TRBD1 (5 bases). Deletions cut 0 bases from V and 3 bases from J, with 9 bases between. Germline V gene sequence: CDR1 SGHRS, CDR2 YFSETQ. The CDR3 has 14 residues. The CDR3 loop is CASSLVDSYTEAFF. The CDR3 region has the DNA TGCGCCAGCAGCTTGGTTGACAGTTACACTGAAGCTTTCTTT.

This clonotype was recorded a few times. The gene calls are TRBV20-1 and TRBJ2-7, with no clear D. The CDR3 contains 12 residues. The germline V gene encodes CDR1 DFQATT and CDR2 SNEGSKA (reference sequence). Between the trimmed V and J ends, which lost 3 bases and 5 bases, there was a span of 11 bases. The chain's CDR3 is CSASAITHEQYF. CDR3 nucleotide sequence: TGCAGTGCTAGCGCCATCACTCACGAGCAGTACTTC.

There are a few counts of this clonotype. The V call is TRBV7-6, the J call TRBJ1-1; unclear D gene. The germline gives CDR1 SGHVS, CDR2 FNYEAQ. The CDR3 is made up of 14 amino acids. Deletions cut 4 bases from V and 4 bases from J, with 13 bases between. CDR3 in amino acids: CASSSAPPRTEAFF. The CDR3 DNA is TGTGCCAGCAGCTCGGCGCCCCCGCGCACTGAAGCTTTCTTT.